Listed below are T cell receptor beta chains from one sample, sequenced in a study of CXCR3-negative and CXCR3-positive naive CD8 T cells. Each CDR3 protein gets one entry in TCRdb, which reprocessed the 5' RACE reads and gives no DNA. This sample contains 130,000 or so distinct CDR3 sequences. Sequencing was carried out using naive CXCR3+ CD8+ T cells from blood. These receptors were collected from a human donor in good health. Some clones in this sample may be carry-over from other donors' samples. CDR3s include the opening cysteine and the closing phenylalanine or tryptophan.

V: TRBV6-5
J: TRBJ2-1
CDR3: CASSYSTSGISYNEQFF

V: TRBV3-1
J: TRBJ2-7
CDR3: CASSRPGLANEQYF

V: TRBV5-6
J: TRBJ2-1
CDR3: CASGLAVPEYNEQFF

V: TRBV27
J: TRBJ2-7
CDR3: CASAGRTGTYEQYF

V: TRBV5-1
J: TRBJ2-6
CDR3: CASSFPDRASSGANVLTF

V: TRBV10-3
J: TRBJ2-3
CDR3: CAISGGRSTDTQYF

V: TRBV9
J: TRBJ2-3
CDR3: CASGPASQSDTQYF

V: TRBV29-1
J: TRBJ1-1
CDR3: CSVTGSWGTEAFF

V: TRBV7-6
J: TRBJ2-3
CDR3: CASSLFVRELGDTQYF

V: TRBV11-2
J: TRBJ2-7
CDR3: CASSFSIHAGGEGYEQYF

V: TRBV25-1
J: TRBJ1-1
CDR3: CASSDSSRGLGTEAFF

V: TRBV7-9
J: TRBJ1-3
CDR3: CASSLALLEGISGNTIYF

V: TRBV7-9
J: TRBJ2-1
CDR3: CASSSTSGGPNEQFF

V: TRBV27
J: TRBJ2-7
CDR3: CASGWTGSYEQYF

V: TRBV28
J: TRBJ1-2
CDR3: CASSFVRVPAIYGYTF

V: TRBV20-1
J: TRBJ2-5
CDR3: CSADEAWTQYF

V: TRBV6-2/TRBV6-3
J: TRBJ2-3
CDR3: CASSYLGLPTDTQYF

V: TRBV11-3
J: TRBJ2-1
CDR3: CASSPSGASSYNEQFF

V: TRBV4-1
J: TRBJ2-4
CDR3: CASSPGMMYTVAKNIQYF

V: TRBV4-1
J: TRBJ2-1
CDR3: CASSQEPGQRGEQFF

V: TRBV5-1
J: TRBJ2-1
CDR3: CASSEDRVSGIRSYNEQFF

V: TRBV5-1
J: TRBJ2-7
CDR3: CASSPTGFYEQYF

V: TRBV10-3
J: TRBJ2-7
CDR3: CATRGLEVVQYF

V: TRBV28
J: TRBJ2-7
CDR3: CASRGGLSTEQYF

V: TRBV29-1
J: TRBJ2-7
CDR3: CSAGTANYEQYF

V: TRBV28
J: TRBJ2-5
CDR3: CSSHPEGGEETQYF

V: TRBV7-9
J: TRBJ1-5
CDR3: CASSLGQGNQPQHF

V: TRBV20-1
J: TRBJ2-1
CDR3: CSARRTTYNEQFF

V: TRBV11-2
J: TRBJ2-1
CDR3: CASSLEAGALNEQFF

V: TRBV10-3
J: TRBJ2-1
CDR3: CAISESLGRHEQFF

V: TRBV5-5
J: TRBJ2-2
CDR3: CASSFRTEPNTGELFF

V: TRBV7-3
J: TRBJ2-2
CDR3: CASSFSGSVPANTGELFF

V: TRBV4-1
J: TRBJ2-3
CDR3: CASSQDGPSAYTDTQYF

V: TRBV7-9
J: TRBJ2-7
CDR3: CASSYGGSEQYF

V: TRBV12-3/TRBV12-4
J: TRBJ1-1
CDR3: CASSLASTGLLNTEAFF

V: TRBV7-6
J: TRBJ2-2
CDR3: CASSPWDSPTGELFF

V: TRBV29-1
J: TRBJ1-5
CDR3: CSGGQGPGQPQHF

V: TRBV28
J: TRBJ1-5
CDR3: CASSYPPSWGPNQPQHF

V: TRBV20-1
J: TRBJ2-7
CDR3: CSARDDGGVSYEQYF

V: TRBV13
J: TRBJ1-1
CDR3: CASSLYEFRYTEAFF

V: TRBV28
J: TRBJ2-5
CDR3: CASSLVTRAGTRETQYF

V: TRBV30
J: TRBJ2-5
CDR3: CAWSLDRWETQYF

V: TRBV6-2/TRBV6-3
J: TRBJ2-1
CDR3: CASRGTLKYGNEQFF

V: TRBV25-1
J: TRBJ1-5
CDR3: CASSEFQLPQHF

V: TRBV25-1
J: TRBJ1-2
CDR3: CASSDSARDYYGYTF

V: TRBV10-3
J: TRBJ2-7
CDR3: CAISVTSAYEQYF

V: TRBV28
J: TRBJ2-7
CDR3: CASSLSQIIFHF

V: TRBV12-3/TRBV12-4
J: TRBJ2-6
CDR3: CASTLSASRHSGANVLTF

V: TRBV12-3/TRBV12-4
J: TRBJ2-3
CDR3: CASSPGTPTDTQYF

V: TRBV7-9
J: TRBJ2-5
CDR3: CASSLAVSPQGETQYF